These 18 T cell receptor beta chains were sequenced from one sample in a study of T cell responses to AZD1222 COVID-19 vaccine. Method: immunoSEQ multiplex PCR; TCRdb's copy keeps in-frame clones and lacks some. The repertoire consists of around 120,000 clones, with 92% occurring once and the leading ten covering 11% to 15%. The sequencing here drew on peripheral blood, taken on day 0 of AZD1222 vaccination. These receptors were taken from an adult in good health.

This clone was recorded a few times. The chain has TRBV7-2 and TRBJ2-7; D is undetermined. CDR3 length: 14 residues. The germline CDR1 and CDR2 sequences are SGHTA and FQGNSA. The V end was cut by 2 bases, the J end by 0 bases, with 8 bases between. CDR3 in amino acids: CASSLLDVSYEQYF. The DNA of the CDR3 is TGTGCCAGCAGCTTACTGGACGTCTCCTACGAGCAGTACTTC.

The J gene is TRBJ2-7, the V gene TRBV9; a possible D gene is TRBD1 (6 bases). The V gene lost 0 bases and the J gene lost 5 bases, with 15 bases spanning the gap. The CDR3 has 15 residues. Germline V gene lookup returns CDR1 SGDLS and CDR2 YYNGEE. CDR3 loop: CASSVDQGSGHEQYF. As DNA, the CDR3 is TGTGCCAGCAGCGTAGATCAGGGGTCGGGCCACGAGCAGTACTTC.

In its sample, this clone was seen once. CDR3 loop: CATGRRETEAFF. For the CDR3, the DNA is TGTGCCACCGGTAGGAGGGAGACTGAAGCTTTCTTT. The rearrangement links TRBV7-2 to TRBJ1-1; D not resolved. The CDR3 has 12 residues. Trimming took off 10 bases at V and 5 bases at J, with 14 bases between the two ends. Germline loops: CDR1 SGHTA, CDR2 FQGNSA.

The chain joins TRBV6-2 or TRBV6-3 to TRBJ2-3; TRBD2 might be the D (6 bases). Deletions cut 5 bases from V and 4 bases from J, with 19 bases between. Germline-derived CDR1 and CDR2 are MNHEY and SVGEGT. CDR3 length: 16 amino acids. CDR3 loop: CASSDRDSRSPDTQYF. The CDR3 DNA is TGTGCCAGCAGTGACCGGGACTCACGATCCCCAGATACGCAGTATTTT.

The chain is built from TRBV19 and TRBJ1-1, with 8 bases identical to TRBD1. The CDR3 spans 16 residues. V shed 6 bases and J 0 bases; nucleotides not matched to a gene: 9. Germline V gene lookup returns CDR1 LNHDA and CDR2 SQIVND (reference sequence). In DNA form, the CDR3 reads TGTGCCAGTAGAGCCCGGACAGGGACAATGAACACTGAAGCTTTCTTT. This sequence encodes CASRARTGTMNTEAFF. Drawing the rest from reference TRBV19 and TRBJ1-1, the complete variable domain is DGGITQSPKYLFRKEGQNVTLSCEQNLNHDAMYWYRQDPGQGLRLIYYSQIVNDFQKGDIAEGYSVSREKKESFPLTVTSAQKNPTAFYLCASRARTGTMNTEAFFGQGTRLTVV.

The CDR3, as DNA: TGCGCCAGCAGCCAAGATTATAGGGCCCGGGTCGGGTACGAGCAGTACTTC. This codes for CASSQDYRARVGYEQYF. The chain joins TRBV4-1 to TRBJ2-7; D is ambiguous. The V end was cut by 0 bases, the J end by 4 bases, with 19 bases between. The CDR3 spans 17 residues. Germline CDR1 and CDR2: MGHRA and YSYEKL.

The V and J genes are TRBV19 and TRBJ2-7, with 8 bases matching TRBD2. The J segment lost 3 bases and the V segment lost 4 bases, leaving 8 bases of the junction unmatched. The CDR3 has 15 residues. CDR1 and CDR2 (germline): LNHDA, SQIVND (reference sequence). Here the CDR3 reads CASSRTSGGSYEQYF. The CDR3 nucleotides read TGTGCCAGTAGTAGAACTAGCGGTGGCAGCTACGAGCAGTACTTC. Full variable domain (remainder filled in from reference TRBV19 and TRBJ2-7): DGGITQSPKYLFRKEGQNVTLSCEQNLNHDAMYWYRQDPGQGLRLIYYSQIVNDFQKGDIAEGYSVSREKKESFPLTVTSAQKNPTAFYLCASSRTSGGSYEQYFGPGTRLTVT.

V usage is TRBV15 and J usage is TRBJ1-6; D is ambiguous. Germline assignment: CDR1 LNHNV and CDR2 YYDKDF (reference sequence). V was cut by 3 bases and J by 7 bases, with 7 bases left in between. There are 13 residues in the CDR3. This chain's CDR3 is CATSSEANSPLHF. Written as DNA, the CDR3 is TGTGCCACCAGCAGCGAAGCAAATTCACCCCTCCACTTT.

The V call is TRBV19, the J call TRBJ1-3, with 10 positions matching TRBD1. This CDR3 is built from 16 residues. Germline V CDR1 and CDR2: LNHDA, SQIVND (reference sequence). V lost 3 bases and J lost 0; bases outside the gene matches: 2. CDR3 sequence (DNA): TGTGCCAGTAGTATCGGGACAGGGGACTCTGGAAACACCATATATTTT. It encodes CASSIGTGDSGNTIYF.

The chain carries TRBV15 and TRBJ1-2; 10 bases match TRBD1. The V segment lost 5 bases and the J segment 7 bases; nucleotides outside the gene matches: 4. The CDR3 runs 13 residues. The germline V gene has CDR1 LNHNV and CDR2 YYDKDF (reference sequence). CDR3 coding DNA: TGTGCCACCAGCCCGGACAGGGGGTTTGGCTACACCTTC. Protein sequence: CATSPDRGFGYTF.

This chain uses TRBV28 with TRBJ1-2; D call uncertain. CDR1 is MDHEN, CDR2 SYDVKM, per germline. CDR3 length: 12 residues. V lost 6 bases and J 3 bases, leaving 8 bases between the germline ends. The CDR3 region has the DNA TGTGCCAGCAGCCGCAACTACTATGGCTACACCTTC. This encodes CASSRNYYGYTF.

This chain connects TRBV6-1 to TRBJ1-4; D not certain. Trimming took off 3 bases at V and 7 bases at J, with 12 bases between the two ends. This CDR3 is built from 14 residues. CDR1 and CDR2 (germline): MNHNS, SASEGT. CDR3 loop: CASSEGIRSEKLFF. Written as DNA, the CDR3 is TGTGCCAGCAGTGAGGGAATCAGGTCTGAAAAACTGTTTTTT.

The chain couples TRBV19 to TRBJ1-2, with D perhaps matching TRBD1 (6 bases). This CDR3 has 15 residues. V was pared by 6 bases and J by 3 bases, with 17 bases between. Germline CDR1 LNHDA, CDR2 SQIVND (reference sequence). The CDR3 loop is CASSRVGGTDYGYTF. CDR3 DNA: TGTGCCAGTAGCCGAGTAGGGGGAACGGACTATGGCTACACCTTC.

The chain recombines TRBV7-2 with TRBJ2-1; 9 nucleotides align to TRBD2. The J segment lost 8 bases and the V segment lost 6 bases, leaving 8 bases of the junction unmatched. The CDR3 is made up of 14 amino acids. The V gene's germline CDR1 is SGHTA and CDR2 FQGNSA. The CDR3 coding sequence is TGTGCCAGCAGACGCGGGGGGGCAGTCGATGAGCAGTTCTTC. Its protein is CASRRGGAVDEQFF.

The J gene is TRBJ2-3, the V gene TRBV11-2; D call uncertain. The CDR3 spans 18 residues. The V end lost 5 bases, the J end lost 1 base, and 22 bases lay between the germline ends. Germline values: CDR1 SGHAT, CDR2 FQNNGV. CDR3 sequence reads: CASSPAAGEDLGTDTQYF. CDR3 nucleotide sequence: TGTGCCAGCAGCCCAGCCGCCGGCGAAGACTTAGGCACAGATACGCAGTATTTT. Full variable domain (remainder filled in from reference TRBV11-2 and TRBJ2-3): EAGVAQSPRYKIIEKRQSVAFWCNPISGHATLYWYQQILGQGPKLLIQFQNNGVVDDSQLPKDRFSAERLKGVDSTLKIQPAKLEDSAVYLCASSPAAGEDLGTDTQYFGPGTRLTVL.

On this clone itself: Possible read error: a much larger clone is one base away. This specimen includes other DNA sequences encoding the same CDR3. This chain joins TRBV28 and TRBJ2-7; no firm D call. The CDR3 spans 11 residues. Looked up from germline, CDR1 is MDHEN and CDR2 is SYDVKM. The V end was cut by 6 bases, the J end by 3 bases, with 6 bases between. The CDR3 bases are TGTGCCAGCAGCTTAGTCTACGAGCAGTACTTC. Translation: CASSLVYEQYF.

The chain employs TRBV7-2 and TRBJ2-1; D is ambiguous. V lost 3 bases and J 8 bases, leaving 17 bases between the germline ends. Germline V lookup: CDR1 SGHTA, CDR2 FQGNSA. This CDR3 comprises 15 residues. The CDR3, as DNA: TGTGCCAGCAGCTTCGAATCCGGATACTTAGATGAGCAGTTCTTC. Translated: CASSFESGYLDEQFF.

The rearrangement joins TRBV6-6 to TRBJ2-5; 13 nucleotides align to TRBD2. The CDR3 contains 18 residues. CDR1 and CDR2 from the germline V gene are MNHNY and SVGAGI (reference sequence). Losses at the gene ends were 5 bases for V and 5 bases for J; bases not matched to a gene: 14. CDR3 protein: CASSPGGTSGISGETQYF. The CDR3 DNA reads TGTGCCAGCAGTCCCGGGGGGACTAGCGGGATCTCAGGGGAGACCCAGTACTTC.